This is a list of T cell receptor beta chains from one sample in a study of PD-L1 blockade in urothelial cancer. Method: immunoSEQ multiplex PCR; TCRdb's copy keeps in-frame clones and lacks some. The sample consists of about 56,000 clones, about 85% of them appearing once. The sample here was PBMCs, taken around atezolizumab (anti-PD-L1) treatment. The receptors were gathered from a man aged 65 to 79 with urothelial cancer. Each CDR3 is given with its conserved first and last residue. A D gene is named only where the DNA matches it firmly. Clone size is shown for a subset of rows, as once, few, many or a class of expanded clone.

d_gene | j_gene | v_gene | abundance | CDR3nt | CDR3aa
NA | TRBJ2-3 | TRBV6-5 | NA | TGTGCCAGCAGTTACTCGGGGGCAGGGCACACAGATACGCAGTATTTT | CASSYSGAGHTDTQYF
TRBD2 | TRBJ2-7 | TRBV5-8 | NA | TGTGCCAGCAGCCAGGGACTAGCGGGAGACTACGAGCAGTACTTC | CASSQGLAGDYEQYF
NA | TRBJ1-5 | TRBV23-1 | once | TGCGCCAGCAGTCAACCCGGGGGAGGCCAGCCCCAGCATTTT | CASSQPGGGQPQHF
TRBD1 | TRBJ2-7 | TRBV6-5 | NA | TGTGCCAGCAGTTCTGCGGGACAGGGAACCTACGAGCAGTACTTC | CASSSAGQGTYEQYF
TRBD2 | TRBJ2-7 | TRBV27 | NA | TGTGCCAGCAGCCTCGGACTAGACGCCCTGCAGTACTTC | CASSLGLDALQYF
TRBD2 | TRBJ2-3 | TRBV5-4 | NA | TGTGCCAGCAGCGTCGGCGGGACTACCTTGGGAGATACGCAGTATTTT | CASSVGGTTLGDTQYF
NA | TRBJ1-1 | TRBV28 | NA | TGTGCCAGCAGTTTACCCACAGGGATCACTGAAGCTTTCTTT | CASSLPTGITEAFF
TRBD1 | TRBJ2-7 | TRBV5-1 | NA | TGCGCCAGCAGCTTGGGGGACAGAAGCTCCTACGAGCAGTACTTC | CASSLGDRSSYEQYF
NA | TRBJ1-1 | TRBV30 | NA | TGTGCCTGGAGGTTAATAGGGGGTTGGGACACTGAAGCTTTCTTT | CAWRLIGGWDTEAFF
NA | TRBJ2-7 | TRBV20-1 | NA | TGCAGTGCTCCTGGAGGGGTTGAGCAGTACTTC | CSAPGGVEQYF
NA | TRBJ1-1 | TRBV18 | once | TGTGCCAGCTCACCACGATCAGGGGATCTGAACACTGAAGCTTTCTTT | CASSPRSGDLNTEAFF
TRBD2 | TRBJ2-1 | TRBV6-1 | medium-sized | TGTGCCAGCAGTGAGTGGGGACTAGCGGGAGGGCCGGGCAATGAGCAGTTCTTC | CASSEWGLAGGPGNEQFF
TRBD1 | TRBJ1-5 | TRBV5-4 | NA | TGTGCCAGCAGCAAGGACAGGGGACCCAATCAGCCCCAGCATTTT | CASSKDRGPNQPQHF
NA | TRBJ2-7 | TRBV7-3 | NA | TGTGCCAGCAGCTTATACGACGGGAGTAAGGAGCAGTACTTC | CASSLYDGSKEQYF
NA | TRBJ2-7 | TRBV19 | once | TGTGCCAGTAGTTACAGTTCCGGTGAGCAGTACTTC | CASSYSSGEQYF
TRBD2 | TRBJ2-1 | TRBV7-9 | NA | TGTGCCAGCAGCCTCGCGTCTAGCGGGAGGGCCCGCAATGAGCAGTTCTTC | CASSLASSGRARNEQFF
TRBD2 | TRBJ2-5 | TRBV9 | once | TGTGCCAGCAGCGTAGGCGGGAGTAGATCTGAGACCCAGTACTTC | CASSVGGSRSETQYF
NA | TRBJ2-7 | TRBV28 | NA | TGTGCCAGCACAAGCGGCCTAAGCTCCTACGAGCAGTACTTC | CASTSGLSSYEQYF
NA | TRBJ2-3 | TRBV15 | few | TGTGCCACCAGCAGAGATAGATCGGGGGCAGATACGCAGTATTTT | CATSRDRSGADTQYF
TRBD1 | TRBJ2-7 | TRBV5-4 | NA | TGTGCCAGCAGCGCGGACCGACAGGGGGCAAAGGGGTTC | CASSADRQGAKGF
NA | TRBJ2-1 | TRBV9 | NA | TGTGCCAGCAGCGTAAGCGAGAACCCCTACAATGAGCAGTTCTTC | CASSVSENPYNEQFF
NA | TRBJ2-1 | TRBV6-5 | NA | TGTGCCAGCAGTTACTCCCCTAGCGGCAGGGACACCGAGCAGTTCTTC | CASSYSPSGRDTEQFF
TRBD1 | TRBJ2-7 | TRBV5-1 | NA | TGCGCCAGCAGGGACAGGGGTAGACCCTACGAGCAGTACTTC | CASRDRGRPYEQYF
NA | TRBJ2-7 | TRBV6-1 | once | TGTGCCAGCAGCCTCCGGGTCCACAAGCAGTACTTC | CASSLRVHKQYF
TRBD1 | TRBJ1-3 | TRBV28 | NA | TGTGCCAGCAGCAGACAGGGTAGCGTTGGAAACACCATATATTTT | CASSRQGSVGNTIYF
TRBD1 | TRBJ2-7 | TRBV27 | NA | TGTGCCAGCAGTTTAGACAGGGGTCCCTACGAGCAGTACTTC | CASSLDRGPYEQYF
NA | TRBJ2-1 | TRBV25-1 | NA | TGTGCCAGCAGTGAAGGAGGGAGGTTCTACAATGAGCAGTTCTTC | CASSEGGRFYNEQFF
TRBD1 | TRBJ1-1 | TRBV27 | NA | TGTGCCAGCAGTTCAGGGGGGTATACTGAAGCTTTCTTT | CASSSGGYTEAFF
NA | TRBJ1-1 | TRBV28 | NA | TGTGCCAGCAGTTTTGGGGAGAGGGCTGGGACTGAAGCTTTCTTT | CASSFGERAGTEAFF
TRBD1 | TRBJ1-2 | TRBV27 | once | TGTGCCAGCAGTTCTGGACAGGGCCCCTTATATGGCTACACCTTC | CASSSGQGPLYGYTF
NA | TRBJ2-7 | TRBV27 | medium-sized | TGTGCCAGCAGTCGGGGGGCGGGGGACAAAACCTACGAGCAGTACTTC | CASSRGAGDKTYEQYF
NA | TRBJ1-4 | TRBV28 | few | TGTGCCAGCAGTTTAAGCAGGGAAAAACTGTTTTTT | CASSLSREKLFF
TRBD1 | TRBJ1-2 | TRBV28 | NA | TGTGCCAGCAGTTTCCGCTGGACAGGGGAAGGCTATGGCTACACCTTC | CASSFRWTGEGYGYTF
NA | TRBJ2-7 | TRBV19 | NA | TGTGCCAGTAGTCCCCAGACTAGCTCCTACGAGCAGTACTTC | CASSPQTSSYEQYF
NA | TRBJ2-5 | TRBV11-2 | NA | TGTGCCAGCGGCGAGGGAACCCAAGAGACCCAGTACTTC | CASGEGTQETQYF
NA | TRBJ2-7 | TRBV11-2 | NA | TGTGCCAGCAGCTTAGATCTCGGGGATACCTACGAGCAGTACTTC | CASSLDLGDTYEQYF
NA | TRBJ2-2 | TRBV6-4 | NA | TGTGCCAGCAGTGAACAGGCGAACACCGGGGAGCTGTTTTTT | CASSEQANTGELFF
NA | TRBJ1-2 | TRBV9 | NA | TGTGCCAGCAAGGCGGGGGCGGACTATGGCTACACCTTC | CASKAGADYGYTF
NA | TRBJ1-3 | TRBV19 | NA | TGTGCCAGCGCTCCGACTCCGCCGAGGGCCATATATTTT | CASAPTPPRAIYF
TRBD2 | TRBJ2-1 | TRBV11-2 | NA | TGTGCCAGCAGCTTAGAGCCAAGCGGGATTAGTCAGTTCTTC | CASSLEPSGISQFF
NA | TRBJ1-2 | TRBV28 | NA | TGTGCCAGCAGTTTAGGCAGGGGCTGGGAGGGCTACACCTTC | CASSLGRGWEGYTF
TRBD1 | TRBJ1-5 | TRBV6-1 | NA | TGTGCCAGCAGTAAACAGGGGGATCAGCCCCAGCATTTT | CASSKQGDQPQHF
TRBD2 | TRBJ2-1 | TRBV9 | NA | TGTGCCAGCAGCCCCGGGACTAGCATGGGGAGCTACAATGAGCAGTTCTTC | CASSPGTSMGSYNEQFF
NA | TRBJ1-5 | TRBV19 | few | TGTGCCAGTTCGGACAGTTTAGACACTCAGCCCCAGCATTTT | CASSDSLDTQPQHF
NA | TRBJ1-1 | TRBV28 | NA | TGTGCCAGCCCACCCACCCTCGGGAGGGGCCTGAACACTGAAGCTTTCTTT | CASPPTLGRGLNTEAFF
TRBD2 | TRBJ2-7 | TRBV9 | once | TGTGCCAGCAGCGTAGGGCTAGCGGGACCCCTTTACGAGCAGTACTTC | CASSVGLAGPLYEQYF
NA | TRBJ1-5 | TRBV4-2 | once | TGTGCCAGCAGCCAAGATCGTGGGCAAACTCATCAGCCCCAGCATTTT | CASSQDRGQTHQPQHF
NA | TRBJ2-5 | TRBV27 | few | TGTGCCAGCAGTTTATCGCCTTTGGAGGAAGAGACCCAGTACTTC | CASSLSPLEEETQYF
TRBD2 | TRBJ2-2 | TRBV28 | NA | TGTGCCAGCAGAGATAGCGGGAGGAGAAACACCGGGGAGCTGTTTTTT | CASRDSGRRNTGELFF
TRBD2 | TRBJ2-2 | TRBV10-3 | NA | TGTGCCATCAGGCGGGAGGTCACCGGGGAGCTGTTTTTT | CAIRREVTGELFF
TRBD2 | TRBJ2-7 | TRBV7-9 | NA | TGTGCCAGCAGCCTAGCGGGAGGTCACGAGCAGTACTTC | CASSLAGGHEQYF
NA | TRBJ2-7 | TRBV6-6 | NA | TGTGCCAGCAGAATAAGACTCGAAACCTACGAGCAGTACTTC | CASRIRLETYEQYF